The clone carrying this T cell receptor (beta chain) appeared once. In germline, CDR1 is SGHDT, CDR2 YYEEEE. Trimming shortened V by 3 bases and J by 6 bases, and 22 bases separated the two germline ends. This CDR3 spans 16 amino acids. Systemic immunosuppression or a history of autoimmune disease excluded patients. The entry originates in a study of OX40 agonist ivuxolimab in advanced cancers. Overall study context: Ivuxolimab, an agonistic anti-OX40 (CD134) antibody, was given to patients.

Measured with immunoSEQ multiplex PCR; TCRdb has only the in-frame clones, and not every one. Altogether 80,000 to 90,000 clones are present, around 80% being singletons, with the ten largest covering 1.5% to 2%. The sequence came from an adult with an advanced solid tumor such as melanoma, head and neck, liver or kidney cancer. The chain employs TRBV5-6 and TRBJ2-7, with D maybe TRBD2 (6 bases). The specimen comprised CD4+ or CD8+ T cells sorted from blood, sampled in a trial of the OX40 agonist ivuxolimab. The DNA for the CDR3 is TGTGCCAGCAGCTCCCTGCTCGCGGGGCACCGGTCCGAGCAGTACTTC. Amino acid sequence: CASSSLLAGHRSEQYF.